The 17 T cell receptor beta chains given below trace back to one sample, sequenced in a study of blood T cell repertoires in COVID-19. TCRdb keeps only in-frame clones here, not all; method: immunoSEQ multiplex PCR. The sample lists over 600,000 clones; about 90% were seen once. The material sequenced was peripheral blood. All receptors derive from a woman between 18 and 29 years old with acute or convalescent COVID-19.

J is TRBJ1-6 and V is TRBV18, with 9 bases aligning to TRBD1. The CDR3 totals 17 residues. J lost 4 bases, V lost 2 bases, and 6 bases had no gene match. Germline V CDR1 and CDR2: KGHSH, LQKENI. Here the CDR3 reads CASSPEGQGSYNSPLHF. In DNA form, the CDR3 reads TGTGCCAGCTCACCAGAGGGACAGGGCTCTTATAATTCACCCCTCCACTTT.

This chain joins TRBV12-3 or TRBV12-4 and TRBJ2-1; no firm D call. This CDR3 region has 13 residues. Trimming pared 3 bases from V and 6 bases from J, leaving 9 bases between. CDR3 sequence reads: CASSFWSSNEQFF. The CDR3 bases are TGTGCCAGCAGTTTTTGGTCTAGCAATGAGCAGTTCTTC.

The gene calls are TRBV5-6 and TRBJ1-5, with 7 bases identical to TRBD1. CDR3 length: 15 residues. Germline-derived CDR1 and CDR2 are SGHDT and YYEEEE. J lost 2 bases, V lost 2 bases, and 4 bases had no gene match. The CDR3 DNA follows: TGTGCCAGCAGCTTTGGAGGGGGCGGCAATCAGCCCCAGCATTTT. It specifies CASSFGGGGNQPQHF.

V and J are TRBV24-1 and TRBJ2-3, with a possible D match to TRBD2 (5 bases). The CDR3 is 15 residues long. V lost 3 bases and J lost 8, with 17 bases in between. CDR1 is KGHDR, CDR2 SFDVKD, per germline. The CDR3 sequence is CATSDGRAGSGTQYF. As DNA, the CDR3 is TGTGCCACCAGTGATGGACGGGCGGGCAGCGGTACGCAGTATTTT.

A single count supports this clone. Written as DNA, the CDR3 is TGCGCCAGCAGCCAAGGGTTTGAGGGCAATGAGCAGTTCTTC. Encoded protein: CASSQGFEGNEQFF. This rearrangement joins TRBV4-3 to TRBJ2-1, with D perhaps matching TRBD2 (5 bases). The germline V and J ends were trimmed by 1 base and 6 bases, with 10 bases remaining between them. Germline lookup yields CDR1 LGHNA and CDR2 YSLEER. This CDR3 region has 14 residues.

This chain links TRBV19 with TRBJ1-5; 7 nucleotides align to TRBD1. V shed 3 bases and J 3 bases; nucleotides not matched to a gene: 5. The CDR3 spans 15 residues. CDR1 is LNHDA and CDR2 is SQIVND in the germline V gene (reference sequence). CDR3 region: CASSIAGQINQPQHF. The CDR3, as DNA: TGTGCCAGTAGTATTGCGGGACAGATCAATCAGCCCCAGCATTTT.

The chain carries TRBV18 and TRBJ1-4, with 8 bases matching TRBD1. V was clipped by 5 bases and J by 5 bases; unmatched bases: 4. The CDR3 spans 14 residues. The germline V gene encodes CDR1 KGHSH and CDR2 LQKENI. In DNA, the CDR3 is TGTGCCAGCTCAAAGGGACAGGACAATGAAAAACTGTTTTTT. Translating it yields CASSKGQDNEKLFF.

The rearrangement links TRBV5-1 to TRBJ1-1, with D tentatively TRBD1 (6 bases). Germline CDR1 and CDR2: SGHRS and YFSETQ. CDR3 length: 15 residues. Trimming left V 2 bases short and J 0 bases short, with 11 bases between. The CDR3 spells CASSLGTLMNTEAFF. The CDR3, as DNA: TGCGCCAGCAGCTTAGGGACACTTATGAACACTGAAGCTTTCTTT.

The rearrangement joins TRBV7-9 to TRBJ1-5; the D gene is possibly TRBD1 (5 bases). The CDR3 runs to 15 residues. CDR1 SEHNR and CDR2 FQNEAQ come from the germline V gene (reference sequence). The V and J ends lost 1 base and 7 bases respectively, with 14 bases between them. The CDR3 DNA follows: TGTGCCAGCAGCTTAGACGGACATTCGCTCCAGCCCCAGCATTTT. Encoded protein: CASSLDGHSLQPQHF. The whole variable domain, filled in from reference TRBV7-9 and TRBJ1-5, reads DTGVSQNPRHKITKRGQNVTFRCDPISEHNRLYWYRQTLGQGPEFLTYFQNEAQLEKSRLLSDRFSAERPKGSFSTLEIQRTEQGDSAMYLCASSLDGHSLQPQHFGDGTRLSIL.

V usage is TRBV18 and J usage is TRBJ2-1; 12 nucleotides agree with TRBD2. V dropped 3 bases and J dropped 5; count of bases not matched to a gene: 11. Germline CDR1 and CDR2: KGHSH and LQKENI. This CDR3 has 18 residues. The DNA of the CDR3 is TGTGCCAGCTCACCGCAAACTAGCGGGGGGAGAAGGAACAATGAGCAGTTCTTC. Its protein is CASSPQTSGGRRNNEQFF.

The rearrangement uses TRBV9 and TRBJ1-2, with TRBD1 as a possible D gene (6 bases). This CDR3 is 16 amino acids long. Per the germline V gene, CDR1 is SGDLS and CDR2 is YYNGEE. Deletions cut 3 bases from V and 3 bases from J, with 18 bases between. CDR3 DNA: TGTGCCAGCAGCGGCCAGGATAAACAGGGTCACTATGGCTACACCTTC. It translates to CASSGQDKQGHYGYTF.

The chain has TRBV19 and TRBJ2-2; TRBD2 might be the D (8 bases). CDR1 and CDR2 from the germline V gene are LNHDA and SQIVND (reference sequence). The CDR3 consists of 16 residues. Trimming pared 4 bases from V and 4 bases from J, leaving 16 bases between. In nucleotides, the CDR3 is TGTGCCAGTAGTACCCCGGGAGGGGGCAGCACCGGGGAGCTGTTTTTT. Translation gives CASSTPGGGSTGELFF.

CDR3 loop: CASSLADPGNSNTQYF. The CDR3 nucleotides are TGTGCCAGCAGTTTAGCAGACCCCGGGAATTCAAATACGCAGTATTTT. The chain couples TRBV27 to TRBJ2-3; D might be TRBD2 (5 bases). The V end was cut by 2 bases, the J end by 7 bases, with 19 bases between. Germline lookup yields CDR1 MNHEY and CDR2 SMNVEV (reference sequence). The CDR3 extends over 16 amino acids.

CDR3 nucleotides: TGCGCCAGCAGCGGGTCTGGGGGGAATGAGCAGTTCTTC. Its protein is CASSGSGGNEQFF. The chain recombines TRBV5-1 with TRBJ2-1; D may be TRBD2 (6 bases). The CDR3 runs to 13 residues. V was clipped by 4 bases and J by 7 bases, with 12 bases between them. Germline CDR1 reads SGHRS; CDR2 reads YFSETQ. The whole variable domain, remainder taken from reference TRBV5-1 and TRBJ2-1, is KAGVTQTPRYLIKTRGQQVTLSCSPISGHRSVSWYQQTPGQGLQFLFEYFSETQRNKGNFPGRFSGRQFSNSRSEMNVSTLELGDSALYLCASSGSGGNEQFFGPGTRLTVL.

The chain has TRBV19 and TRBJ1-4; no firm D call. Germline V gives CDR1 LNHDA, CDR2 SQIVND (reference sequence). V was pared by 3 bases and J by 2 bases, with 7 bases between. The CDR3 consists of 14 residues. CDR3 nucleotide sequence: TGTGCCAGTAGTATGTCCAGGACTAATGAAAAACTGTTTTTT. Translation: CASSMSRTNEKLFF.

This chain links TRBV2 with TRBJ2-6; weak D call: TRBD1 (6 bases). Germline lookup yields CDR1 SNHLY and CDR2 FYNNEI. The ends were cut back, 9 bases at V and 0 bases at J, with 18 bases in the middle. The CDR3 loop spans 17 amino acids. The CDR3, as DNA: TGTGCCAGTAACTCCGGGACACTACCCTCTGGGGCCAACGTCCTGACTTTC. Amino acids: CASNSGTLPSGANVLTF. Filled out from reference TRBV2 and TRBJ2-6, the complete variable domain reads EPEVTQTPSHQVTQMGQEVILRCVPISNHLYFYWYRQILGQKVEFLVSFYNNEISEKSEIFDDQFSVERPDGSNFTLKIRSTKLEDSAMYFCASNSGTLPSGANVLTFGAGSRLTVL.

The chain has TRBV15 and TRBJ1-5; possible D gene TRBD1, 6 bases. The CDR3 has 15 amino acids. The V end lost 0 bases, the J end lost 6 bases, and 12 bases lay between the germline ends. CDR1 LNHNV and CDR2 YYDKDF come from the germline V gene (reference sequence). Written as DNA, the CDR3 is TGTGCCACCAGCAGAGATGTGACAGGAGCTCAGCCCCAGCATTTT. Protein: CATSRDVTGAQPQHF.